Presented here are 30 T cell receptor beta chains from one specimen sequenced in a study of CD8 T cells in Susac syndrome. Random hexamers were used to reverse transcribe the RNA input (about 0.5 to 1 ug). TCRdb analysed the immunoSEQ multiplex PCR reads with MiXCR anew, one entry per CDR3 protein. Counted here are more than 110,000 distinct CDR3 sequences, around 93% occurring once; the ten biggest clones make up approximately 0.13%. The sample taken for sequencing was CD4+ T cells from PBMCs. Every receptor here comes from a human donor with Susac syndrome.

The V and J genes are TRBV20-1 and TRBJ1-5; D may be TRBD1 (6 bases). V lost 5 bases to trimming and J lost 3 bases, with 14 bases between them. Looked up from germline, CDR1 is DFQATT and CDR2 is SNEGSKA (reference sequence). This CDR3 is 14 amino acids long. DNA for the CDR3: TGCAGTGCTCAGAGGGGGAGTCACAATCAGCCCCAGCATTTT. This encodes CSAQRGSHNQPQHF.

V usage is TRBV30 and J usage is TRBJ1-3, with a weak D call TRBD1 (5 bases). V shed 5 bases and J shed 4 bases, with 15 bases lying between them. The CDR3 contains 14 residues. Germline assignment: CDR1 GTSNPN and CDR2 SVGIG (reference sequence). CDR3 DNA: TGTGCCTGGTCCCAGGGAAAGTCCGGAAACACCATATATTTT. Amino acid sequence: CAWSQGKSGNTIYF.

The rearrangement uses TRBV5-1 and TRBJ2-2, with 7 bases that match TRBD1. The CDR3 totals 16 residues. CDR1 is SGHRS, CDR2 YFSETQ, per germline. Trimming took 5 bases from V and 5 from J; bases not matched to a gene: 12. CDR3 amino acids: CASRDRTTISTGELFF. CDR3 sequence (DNA): TGCGCCAGCAGGGACAGGACGACCATTTCGACCGGGGAGCTGTTTTTT.

The chain recombines TRBV12-3 or TRBV12-4 with TRBJ2-5; 15 bases are shared with TRBD2. The junction had 12 bases not matched to a gene; V was cut back by 5 bases and J by 5 bases. The CDR3 is made up of 18 amino acids. The CDR3 loop is CASSPSTGLAGGAETQYF. For the CDR3, the DNA is TGTGCCAGCAGTCCGAGCACGGGACTAGCGGGAGGAGCTGAGACCCAGTACTTC.

V gene TRBV12-3 or TRBV12-4 combines with J gene TRBJ2-3; the match to TRBD2 covers 11 bases. With 6 bases clipped from V and 2 bases from J, the junction kept 10 bases outside the gene matches. The CDR3 consists of 17 residues. Here the CDR3 DNA reads TGTGCCAGCAGGCCACCGGGACTAGCGGATCCCACAGATACGCAGTATTTT. This translates into CASRPPGLADPTDTQYF.

The CDR3 DNA sequence: TGTGCCAGCTCACCACCGGGTGGATCAGGCAAGTCTGGCTACACCTTC. It is translated as CASSPPGGSGKSGYTF. The V and J genes are TRBV18 and TRBJ1-2; D not certain. Germline-derived CDR1 and CDR2 are KGHSH and LQKENI. The V and J ends lost 0 bases and 7 bases respectively, with 18 bases between them. The CDR3 sequence is 16 residues long.

The chain employs TRBV28 and TRBJ2-7; D ambiguous. Germline lookup yields CDR1 MDHEN and CDR2 SYDVKM. Trimming cost V 10 bases and J 4 bases, with 20 bases left between them. This CDR3 region has 14 residues. DNA for the CDR3: TGTGCCAACAATCATAGGGTTTTCCGTTACGAGCAGTACTTC. Its protein is CANNHRVFRYEQYF.

V and J are TRBV20-1 and TRBJ2-1; 10 bases are a match to TRBD2. The germline gives CDR1 DFQATT, CDR2 SNEGSKA (reference sequence). The V segment lost 6 bases and the J segment 7 bases; nucleotides outside the gene matches: 12. The CDR3 contains 15 residues. The CDR3 loop is CSADALAGKGNEQFF. The DNA for the CDR3 is TGCAGTGCCGACGCACTAGCGGGGAAGGGGAATGAGCAGTTCTTC.

The chain combines TRBV5-1 with TRBJ2-5, with D perhaps TRBD1 (5 bases). Trimming took off 3 bases at V and 1 base at J, with 10 bases between the two ends. CDR1 and CDR2 from the germline V gene are SGHRS and YFSETQ. There are 14 residues in the CDR3. This CDR3 reads CASSYGHIQETQYF. The CDR3 DNA reads TGCGCCAGCAGCTATGGACACATCCAAGAGACCCAGTACTTC.

V and J are TRBV4-3 and TRBJ2-3; no reliable D call. Germline lookup yields CDR1 LGHNA and CDR2 YSLEER. This CDR3 spans 14 amino acids. V dropped 0 bases and J dropped 4 bases, with 8 bases sitting between them. The CDR3 region has the DNA TGCGCCAGCAGCCAAGACGGCGGATCAGATACGCAGTATTTT. Translation: CASSQDGGSDTQYF.

The chain links TRBV20-1 to TRBJ2-3; D perhaps matches TRBD1 (5 bases). Trimming stripped 5 bases from V and 3 bases from J, with 12 bases between. In germline, CDR1 is DFQATT, CDR2 SNEGSKA (reference sequence). The CDR3 sequence is 13 residues long. In DNA form, the CDR3 reads TGCAGTGCTGGGGCCCGTAGGACAGATACGCAGTATTTT. Its translation: CSAGARRTDTQYF.

The chain links TRBV5-1 to TRBJ2-7; D is unclear. The germline V and J ends were trimmed by 6 bases and 7 bases, with 11 bases remaining between them. The CDR3 loop spans 11 amino acids. Germline V lookup: CDR1 SGHRS, CDR2 YFSETQ. In nucleotides, the CDR3 is TGCGCCAGCACCCAACACGGGGAGCAGTACTTC. Translation: CASTQHGEQYF.

V is TRBV10-2 and J is TRBJ1-2; possible D gene TRBD1, 5 bases. The CDR3 is made up of 13 amino acids. Germline V gene sequence: CDR1 WSHSY, CDR2 SAAADI. V was pared by 8 bases and J by 4 bases, with 14 bases between. CDR3 in DNA: TGCGCCAGCCATTCGGGGCTGGGCTATGGCTACACCTTC. Translating it yields CASHSGLGYGYTF.

The V gene is TRBV29-1, the J gene TRBJ2-3, with 11 bases identical to TRBD2. The CDR3 sequence is 18 residues long. The junction had 15 bases not matched to a gene; V was cut back by 6 bases and J by 1 base. The germline V gene encodes CDR1 SQVTM and CDR2 ANQGSEA. The CDR3 sequence is CSVETSGVPSMGTDTQYF. In DNA form, the CDR3 reads TGCAGCGTGGAGACTAGCGGGGTTCCGTCGATGGGCACAGATACGCAGTATTTT.

This clonotype came up once. V and J are TRBV2 and TRBJ1-2; maybe TRBD1 (6 bases). Trimming shortened V by 6 bases and J by 14 bases, and 22 bases separated the two germline ends. Looked up from germline, CDR1 is SNHLY and CDR2 is FYNNEI. The CDR3 length is 13 residues. In nucleotides, the CDR3 is TGTGCCAGCAGAGGCTCCGGGACGGGGGCTAATACCTTC. Encoded protein: CASRGSGTGANTF. Variable domain in full (rest from reference TRBV2 and TRBJ1-2): EPEVTQTPSHQVTQMGQEVILRCVPISNHLYFYWYRQILGQKVEFLVSFYNNEISEKSEIFDDQFSVERPDGSNFTLKIRSTKLEDSAMYFCASRGSGTGANTFGSGTRLTVV.

The chain joins TRBV2 to TRBJ2-5, with TRBD2 matching 8 bases. CDR3 length: 14 residues. The germline CDR1 and CDR2 sequences are SNHLY and FYNNEI. Trimming cost V 7 bases and J 5 bases; bases outside gene matches: 9. In DNA, the CDR3 is TGTGCCAGCACCGAAACGGGACTAGGGGAGACCCAGTACTTC. It yields the protein CASTETGLGETQYF.

The genes are TRBV20-1 and TRBJ2-7; 9 nucleotides line up with TRBD1. In germline, CDR1 is DFQATT, CDR2 SNEGSKA (reference sequence). The CDR3 consists of 15 residues. After removal of 2 bases from V and 4 bases from J, the junction contained 9 bases not matched to a gene. CDR3 DNA: TGCAGTGCTAGACCCCAAGACAGGGGGGGGTACGAGCAGTACTTC. Amino acids: CSARPQDRGGYEQYF.

The chain joins TRBV30 to TRBJ1-1, with D maybe TRBD1 (5 bases). Per the germline V gene, CDR1 is GTSNPN and CDR2 is SVGIG (reference sequence). V lost 5 bases to trimming and J lost 1 base, with 14 bases between them. The CDR3 is made up of 14 amino acids. The CDR3 protein is CAWGSRQSNTEAFF. The CDR3 DNA reads as TGTGCCTGGGGGTCGAGACAGTCGAACACTGAAGCTTTCTTT.

This chain links TRBV24-1 with TRBJ1-2; no definite D call. The V gene lost 5 bases and the J gene lost 7 bases, with 13 bases spanning the gap. Germline CDR1 and CDR2: KGHDR and SFDVKD. This CDR3 has 13 residues. The CDR3 nucleotides are TGTGCCACCAGTGGAGTGGGCTTCGGTGGCTACACCTTC. Translation: CATSGVGFGGYTF.

V is TRBV7-9 and J is TRBJ1-1, with 7 bases lining up with TRBD1. Germline V gene lookup returns CDR1 SEHNR and CDR2 FQNEAQ (reference sequence). V was pared by 5 bases and J by 4 bases, with 7 bases of the junction left unmatched. This CDR3 has 14 amino acids. The CDR3 nucleotides read TGTGCCAGCAGCGAGACAGGGTGGGGCACTGAAGCTTTCTTT. Protein sequence: CASSETGWGTEAFF.

The table lists this clonotype with a count of one. The chain links TRBV13 to TRBJ2-1, with 7 bases that match TRBD2. V was clipped by 5 bases and J by 7 bases; unmatched bases: 8. This CDR3 comprises 14 residues. CDR1 is PRHDT, CDR2 FYEKMQ, per germline (reference sequence). The CDR3 spells CASSAAGVANEQFF. Here the CDR3 DNA reads TGTGCCAGCAGCGCGGCGGGAGTTGCAAATGAGCAGTTCTTC.

The chain links TRBV5-1 to TRBJ1-1; no clear D. Looked up from germline, CDR1 is SGHRS and CDR2 is YFSETQ. V gave up 7 bases and J gave up 0 bases, with 16 bases separating them. The CDR3 has 15 residues. CDR3 loop: CASRTEQAMNTEAFF. The DNA for the CDR3 is TGCGCCAGCCGAACGGAGCAGGCAATGAACACTGAAGCTTTCTTT.

The chain carries TRBV7-2 and TRBJ2-5; D could derive from TRBD1 or TRBD2 (5 bases each). The length of the CDR3 is 16 residues. V was trimmed by 2 bases and J by 1 base, leaving 14 bases between them. Germline lookup yields CDR1 SGHTA and CDR2 FQGNSA. The CDR3 coding sequence is TGTGCCAGCAGCTTACGGGGCAGGGACGGCCAAGAGACCCAGTACTTC. The encoded protein is CASSLRGRDGQETQYF. Using reference TRBV7-2 and TRBJ2-5 for the parts outside the CDR3, the full variable domain is GAGVSQSPSNKVTEKGKDVELRCDPISGHTALYWYRQSLGQGLEFLIYFQGNSAPDKSGLPSDRFSAERTGGSVSTLTIQRTQQEDSAVYLCASSLRGRDGQETQYFGPGTRLLVL.

The chain employs TRBV30 and TRBJ1-5, with D unresolved. V was clipped by 1 base and J by 3 bases, with 7 bases between them. From germline, CDR1 is GTSNPN and CDR2 SVGIG (reference sequence). This CDR3 comprises 13 residues. CDR3 sequence: CAWSGAYNQPQHF. CDR3 DNA sequence: TGTGCCTGGAGTGGAGCTTACAATCAGCCCCAGCATTTT.

The J gene is TRBJ2-1, the V gene TRBV3-1; D perhaps matches TRBD2 (6 bases). This CDR3 is 15 amino acids long. Looked up from germline, CDR1 is LGHDT and CDR2 is YNNKEL (reference sequence). Deletions cut 0 bases from V and 5 bases from J, with 11 bases between. For the CDR3, the DNA is TGTGCCAGCAGCCAAGATCTTAGCGGCCACAATGAGCAGTTCTTC. It specifies CASSQDLSGHNEQFF.

CDR3 residues: CASSRMGGSLNEQFF. In DNA, the CDR3 is TGTGCCAGCAGCCGCATGGGGGGTTCGTTGAATGAGCAGTTCTTC. The chain is built from TRBV3-1 and TRBJ2-1, with a tentative D call TRBD2 (6 bases). The V end lost 4 bases, the J end lost 7 bases, and 17 bases lay between the germline ends. The CDR3 extends over 15 amino acids. The germline V gene has CDR1 LGHDT and CDR2 YNNKEL (reference sequence).

The J gene is TRBJ2-1, the V gene TRBV7-2; a weak D match, TRBD1 (6 bases). The CDR3 is 14 residues long. Deletions cut 1 base from V and 5 bases from J, with 9 bases between. The V gene's germline CDR1 is SGHTA and CDR2 FQGNSA. The CDR3 DNA reads TGTGCCAGCAGCTTAGTTAGGGGGAACAATGAGCAGTTCTTC. Amino acid sequence: CASSLVRGNNEQFF.

V is TRBV10-3 and J is TRBJ2-5; 12 bases fit TRBD2. This CDR3 region has 15 residues. CDR1 is ENHRY, CDR2 SYGVKD, per germline. J gave up 5 bases and V 5 bases, and 6 bases lay outside the gene matches. This CDR3 reads CAISTTSGSSETQYF. Written as DNA, the CDR3 is TGTGCCATCAGTACGACTAGCGGGAGTTCGGAGACCCAGTACTTC.

The genes are TRBV3-1 and TRBJ1-2; TRBD1 is a possible D gene (6 bases). CDR1 is LGHDT and CDR2 is YNNKEL in the germline V gene (reference sequence). Between the trimmed V and J ends, which lost 0 bases and 6 bases, there was a span of 14 bases. This CDR3 contains 15 residues. As DNA, the CDR3 is TGTGCCAGCAGCCAAGATCGATGGGGGCCTAATGGCTACACCTTC. Encoded protein: CASSQDRWGPNGYTF.

This chain connects TRBV30 to TRBJ1-1; D not certain. V lost 0 bases to trimming and J lost 2 bases, with 10 bases between them. Germline CDR1 reads GTSNPN; CDR2 reads SVGIG (reference sequence). The CDR3 covers 14 residues. The CDR3 DNA sequence: TGTGCCTGGAGTGTGGGGAGGCGAAACACTGAAGCTTTCTTT. Protein sequence: CAWSVGRRNTEAFF.